One and the same sample provided the 31 T cell receptor beta chains below, sequenced in a study of OX40 agonist ivuxolimab in advanced cancers. Only in-frame clones appear in the TCRdb table, and some are missing; sequencing was by immunoSEQ multiplex PCR. This sample has about 79,000 clones; around 82% occur once, and the top ten carry about 4%. The source material was CD4+ or CD8+ T cells sorted from blood, sampled in a trial of the OX40 agonist ivuxolimab. The receptors derive from an adult with an advanced solid tumor such as melanoma, head and neck, liver or kidney cancer.

This CDR3 reads CASSLILEQYF. CDR3 in DNA: TGTGCCAGCAGCTTAATTCTCGAGCAGTACTTC. The rearrangement uses TRBV7-9 and TRBJ2-7; D not certain. The V gene's germline CDR1 is SEHNR and CDR2 FQNEAQ (reference sequence). The CDR3 has 11 amino acids. V was shortened by 2 bases and J by 6 bases, with 5 bases between the two germline ends.

The chain carries TRBV9 and TRBJ2-5; the D is unclear. The V gene's germline CDR1 is SGDLS and CDR2 YYNGEE. The CDR3 has 16 amino acids. V was clipped by 2 bases and J by 0 bases, with 14 bases between them. In DNA, the CDR3 is TGTGCCAGCAGCGTTGGCAGTAGAACGTACCAAGAGACCCAGTACTTC. Amino acids: CASSVGSRTYQETQYF.

This sequence joins TRBV7-9 and TRBJ2-5; 8 nucleotides line up with TRBD2. The CDR3 loop spans 17 amino acids. Germline V gives CDR1 SEHNR, CDR2 FQNEAQ (reference sequence). J lost 7 bases, V lost 1 base, and 14 bases had no gene match. The CDR3 here is CASSLGVGREARGTQYF. DNA of the CDR3: TGTGCCAGCAGCTTAGGAGTTGGGCGGGAGGCCCGGGGGACCCAGTACTTC.

The rearrangement uses TRBV10-2 and TRBJ1-5, with D unclear. The CDR3 covers 15 residues. In germline, CDR1 is WSHSY, CDR2 SAAADI. The V end lost 8 bases, the J end lost 0 bases, and 14 bases lay between the germline ends. DNA of the CDR3: TGCGCCAGCGGTGGGGAAACCGTTAGCAATCAGCCCCAGCATTTT. Its protein product is CASGGETVSNQPQHF.

The CDR3 bases are TGTGCCAGCAGCCAGTGGGGGCAGGAGACCCAGTACTTC. Translation gives CASSQWGQETQYF. V and J are TRBV14 and TRBJ2-5; D may be TRBD1 (6 bases). This CDR3 region has 13 residues. The ends were cut back, 3 bases at V and 5 bases at J, with 10 bases in the middle. The germline CDR1 and CDR2 sequences are SGHDN and FVKESK.

The chain joins TRBV7-3 to TRBJ2-2, with 9 bases matching TRBD1. Germline V lookup: CDR1 SGHTA, CDR2 FQGTGA. The CDR3 runs 16 residues. V dropped 2 bases and J dropped 2; count of bases not matched to a gene: 3. This CDR3 reads CASSLGGQGNTGELFF. CDR3 sequence (DNA): TGTGCCAGCAGCTTAGGGGGACAGGGAAACACCGGGGAGCTGTTTTTT.

In this sample, this clone turned up a few times. The same CDR3 also results from other DNA sequences found in this sample. This chain connects TRBV7-9 to TRBJ2-7; weak D call: TRBD1 (5 bases). There are 12 residues in the CDR3. The V end was cut by 4 bases, the J end by 3 bases, with 7 bases between. Germline values: CDR1 SEHNR, CDR2 FQNEAQ (reference sequence). The CDR3 reads CASSSQGYEQYF. CDR3 in DNA: TGTGCCAGCAGCTCCCAGGGCTACGAGCAGTACTTC.

The chain has TRBV5-4 and TRBJ2-2; 10 bases are a match to TRBD2. Trimming removed 7 bases from V and 6 bases from J; junction bases left unmatched: 6. This CDR3 comprises 14 residues. Germline V lookup: CDR1 SGHNT, CDR2 YYREEE (reference sequence). As DNA, the CDR3 is TGTGCCAGCGGACTAGCGGACCGGGCCGGGGAGCTGTTTTTT. Amino acids: CASGLADRAGELFF.

The chain recombines TRBV6-1 with TRBJ1-3; D possibly corresponds to TRBD1 (5 bases). Germline V gene lookup returns CDR1 MNHNS and CDR2 SASEGT. The CDR3 is made up of 14 amino acids. The V end lost 5 bases, the J end lost 4 bases, and 12 bases lay between the germline ends. The CDR3 protein is CASSIGAEGNTIYF. DNA for the CDR3: TGTGCCAGCAGTATCGGGGCTGAGGGAAACACCATATATTTT.

The chain combines TRBV6-6 with TRBJ1-2, with D unresolved. The CDR3 contains 13 residues. V was pared by 5 bases and J by 1 base, with 8 bases between. Germline values: CDR1 MNHNY, CDR2 SVGAGI (reference sequence). DNA for the CDR3: TGTGCCAGCAGTCAGGACCTTAACTATGGCTACACCTTC. Its translation is CASSQDLNYGYTF.

This clone is a singleton in its sample. The chain recombines TRBV11-1 with TRBJ2-7; TRBD2 is a possible D gene (6 bases). Germline CDR1 is SGHAT and CDR2 is FQDESV (reference sequence). Trimming left V 0 bases short and J 2 bases short, with 14 bases between. The CDR3 length is 16 residues. CDR3 loop: CASSLASSGYAYEQYF. The DNA for the CDR3 is TGTGCCAGCAGCTTAGCGTCAAGCGGGTACGCCTACGAGCAGTACTTC.

This chain uses TRBV2 with TRBJ2-7, with D unresolved. The CDR3 runs 14 residues. The V gene lost 6 bases and the J gene lost 0 bases, with 12 bases spanning the gap. Germline CDR1 SNHLY, CDR2 FYNNEI. The CDR3: CASRQAISSYEQYF. For the CDR3, the DNA is TGTGCCAGCAGACAAGCTATCAGCTCCTACGAGCAGTACTTC.

The chain employs TRBV19 and TRBJ2-3; a possible D gene is TRBD2 (7 bases). Trimming left V 4 bases short and J 4 bases short, with 30 bases between. The CDR3 totals 20 residues. Germline V gene sequence: CDR1 LNHDA, CDR2 SQIVND (reference sequence). CDR3 nucleotides: TGTGCCAGTAGTAACCCCTCCACAGGGAGCCTCCTAGGGGGGGCAGATACGCAGTATTTT. This sequence encodes CASSNPSTGSLLGGADTQYF.

V gene TRBV27 combines with J gene TRBJ1-6, with 9 bases lining up with TRBD1. Germline CDR1 MNHEY, CDR2 SMNVEV (reference sequence). The CDR3 sequence is 17 residues long. V shed 4 bases and J 6 bases; nucleotides not matched to a gene: 10. CDR3 bases: TGTGCCAGCAGTTCCCCGTTCCGGGACAGGGTTAATTCACCCCTCCACTTT. Its translation is CASSSPFRDRVNSPLHF.

The genes are TRBV5-4 and TRBJ2-1, with TRBD1 identical over 8 bases. Germline CDR1 and CDR2: SGHNT and YYREEE (reference sequence). CDR3 length equals 13 residues. With 5 bases clipped from V and 7 bases from J, the junction kept 5 bases outside the gene matches. For the CDR3, the DNA is TGTGCCAGCAGAATAGACAGGGGAAATGAGCAGTTCTTC. It yields the protein CASRIDRGNEQFF.

The chain carries TRBV28 and TRBJ2-7; 10 nucleotides line up with TRBD1. CDR1 MDHEN and CDR2 SYDVKM come from the germline V gene. The J segment lost 1 base and the V segment lost 8 bases, leaving 5 bases of the junction unmatched. This CDR3 has 14 residues. The CDR3 sequence: CASDDRGLSYEQYF. In nucleotides, the CDR3 is TGTGCCAGCGACGACAGGGGGCTTTCCTACGAGCAGTACTTC.

The CDR3 sequence is CASSFVDRGAGNTIYF. CDR3 DNA sequence: TGTGCCAGCAGCTTCGTGGACAGGGGGGCTGGAAACACCATATATTTT. V is TRBV7-9 and J is TRBJ1-3; the match to TRBD1 covers 10 bases. The CDR3 runs to 16 residues. V shed 3 bases, J shed 2 bases, and the junction held 4 bases outside the gene matches. From germline, CDR1 is SEHNR and CDR2 FQNEAQ (reference sequence).

Here the CDR3 reads CASRNRGFYEQYF. CDR3 bases: TGTGCCAGCAGGAACAGGGGTTTCTACGAGCAGTACTTC. The chain links TRBV28 to TRBJ2-7; the match to TRBD1 covers 7 bases. The germline V gene has CDR1 MDHEN and CDR2 SYDVKM. V trimming: 6 bases; J trimming: 3 bases; junction bases outside the gene matches: 5. The CDR3 contains 13 residues.

CDR3 amino acids: CASSKGGLAGQYF. The CDR3 bases are TGTGCCAGCAGCAAAGGGGGACTAGCGGGACAGTACTTC. This chain connects TRBV21-1 to TRBJ2-4; TRBD2 is taken as the D call from the table, unchecked against the DNA. TRBV21-1 constitutes a pseudogene. This CDR3 region has 13 residues.

The chain is built from TRBV7-9 and TRBJ2-2, with D perhaps being TRBD1 or TRBD2 (5 bases each). This CDR3 is 14 amino acids long. Germline values: CDR1 SEHNR, CDR2 FQNEAQ (reference sequence). V was pared by 5 bases and J by 4 bases, with 11 bases between. The CDR3 nucleotides are TGTGCCAGCAGCCCGGGGCTACTCACCGGGGAGCTGTTTTTT. Its translation: CASSPGLLTGELFF.

This chain uses TRBV28 with TRBJ2-2; D not certain. CDR3 length: 14 residues. V gave up 6 bases and J gave up 7 bases, with 15 bases separating them. CDR1 and CDR2 from the germline V gene are MDHEN and SYDVKM. The CDR3, as DNA: TGTGCCAGCAGAGCTCGTACTTCTGGCGGGGAGCTGTTTTTT. Residues: CASRARTSGGELFF.

V is TRBV15 and J is TRBJ2-5; D remains unclear. V lost 0 bases to trimming and J lost 5 bases, with 10 bases between them. The CDR3 covers 14 residues. Germline values: CDR1 LNHNV, CDR2 YYDKDF (reference sequence). The CDR3 sequence: CATSRDRAFETQYF. In DNA form, the CDR3 reads TGTGCCACCAGCAGAGATCGAGCGTTTGAGACCCAGTACTTC.

The chain carries TRBV4-1 and TRBJ2-2; D gene uncertain. Between the trimmed V and J ends, which lost 3 bases and 5 bases, there was a span of 7 bases. The length of the CDR3 is 13 residues. Germline lookup yields CDR1 MGHRA and CDR2 YSYEKL. The CDR3 sequence: CASSQAVTGELFF. In DNA, the CDR3 is TGCGCCAGCAGCCAGGCAGTAACCGGGGAGCTGTTTTTT.

The gene calls are TRBV19 and TRBJ2-1; TRBD2 agrees at 9 bases. The V and J ends lost 2 bases and 9 bases, in that order; junction bases with no gene match: 5. The germline V gene has CDR1 LNHDA and CDR2 SQIVND (reference sequence). The CDR3 length is 14 residues. CDR3 sequence reads: CASSINSGSAEQFF. The CDR3 nucleotides read TGTGCCAGTAGTATAAATAGCGGGAGTGCTGAGCAGTTCTTC. Full variable domain (outside the CDR3, taken from reference TRBV19 and TRBJ2-1): DGGITQSPKYLFRKEGQNVTLSCEQNLNHDAMYWYRQDPGQGLRLIYYSQIVNDFQKGDIAEGYSVSREKKESFPLTVTSAQKNPTAFYLCASSINSGSAEQFFGPGTRLTVL.

Turning to this clone: Distinct nucleotide sequences in the sample also encode this CDR3. This sequence joins TRBV28 and TRBJ1-3; D is uncertain. V was trimmed by 2 bases and J by 0 bases, leaving 5 bases between them. This CDR3 is built from 14 residues. Germline lookup yields CDR1 MDHEN and CDR2 SYDVKM. CDR3 region: CASSLGGSGNTIYF. The CDR3 bases are TGTGCCAGCAGTTTAGGTGGCTCTGGAAACACCATATATTTT. Full variable domain (remainder filled in from reference TRBV28 and TRBJ1-3): DVKVTQSSRYLVKRTGEKVFLECVQDMDHENMFWYRQDPGLGLRLIYFSYDVKMKEKGDIPEGYSVSREKKERFSLILESASTNQTSMYLCASSLGGSGNTIYFGEGSWLTVV.

J is TRBJ2-1 and V is TRBV6-6, with D perhaps matching TRBD1 (9 bases). Between the trimmed V and J ends, which lost 5 bases and 9 bases, there was a span of 17 bases. The CDR3 is 14 residues long. Germline CDR1 is MNHNY and CDR2 is SVGAGI (reference sequence). The CDR3 DNA reads as TGTGCCAGCAGTCTACAGGGGGCGGGGGGTGAGCAGTTCTTC. This sequence encodes CASSLQGAGGEQFF.

The chain has TRBV13 and TRBJ2-2; the D gene is possibly TRBD1 (6 bases). V was cut by 1 base and J by 7 bases, with 16 bases left in between. The germline gives CDR1 PRHDT, CDR2 FYEKMQ (reference sequence). The CDR3 has 16 residues. CDR3 region: CASSLELLGAVGELFF. The CDR3 bases are TGTGCCAGCAGCTTAGAACTTTTGGGGGCCGTCGGGGAGCTGTTTTTT.

This chain links TRBV19 with TRBJ2-3, with D tentatively TRBD1 (6 bases). Germline-derived CDR1 and CDR2 are LNHDA and SQIVND (reference sequence). The CDR3 contains 14 residues. Between the trimmed V and J ends, which lost 1 base and 6 bases, there was a span of 11 bases. The CDR3 loop is CASSIVQGTDTQYF. The CDR3 DNA reads TGTGCCAGTAGTATAGTTCAGGGGACGGATACGCAGTATTTT.

The rearrangement uses TRBV7-2 and TRBJ2-5, with no clear D. The DNA end favors TRBJ2-7, so the J call may be wrong. Germline CDR1 and CDR2: SGHTA and FQGNSA. This CDR3 contains 13 residues. The CDR3 bases are TGTGCCAGCAGCTTAGATCGTGCCTACGAGCAGTACTTC. Amino acids: CASSLDRAYEQYF.

This chain uses TRBV27 with TRBJ2-4; the match to TRBD1 covers 9 bases. The CDR3 extends over 15 amino acids. CDR1 MNHEY and CDR2 SMNVEV come from the germline V gene (reference sequence). Trimming cost V 6 bases and J 1 base; bases outside gene matches: 4. The CDR3 region is CASRDRGYAKNIQYF. CDR3 sequence (DNA): TGTGCCAGCAGAGACAGGGGGTATGCCAAAAACATTCAGTACTTC.

This chain links TRBV14 with TRBJ2-5; 12 bases are a match to TRBD2. This CDR3 has 14 residues. J gave up 4 bases and V 6 bases, and 3 bases lay outside the gene matches. CDR1 is SGHDN, CDR2 FVKESK, per germline. For the CDR3, the DNA is TGTGCCAGCAGGACTAGCGGGAGTGGAGAGACCCAGTACTTC. This sequence encodes CASRTSGSGETQYF. Full variable domain (remainder filled in from reference TRBV14 and TRBJ2-5): EAGVTQFPSHSVIEKGQTVTLRCDPISGHDNLYWYRRVMGKEIKFLLHFVKESKQDESGMPNNRFLAERTGGTYSTLKVQPAELEDSGVYFCASRTSGSGETQYFGPGTRLLVL.